Below, 20 T cell receptor beta chains from the same sample are listed, as sequenced in a study of radiotherapy plus CTLA-4 blockade in lung cancer. Method: immunoSEQ multiplex PCR; TCRdb's copy keeps in-frame clones and lacks some. The repertoire includes roughly 15,000 clones, around 70% of them detected once, and about 55% sits in the top ten. Material: peripheral blood, obtained from a patient treated with radiotherapy plus ipilimumab. Receptors originate from a human donor with non-small cell lung cancer whose response to radiotherapy plus ipilimumab could not be evaluated.

This sequence joins TRBV10-2 and TRBJ2-7; 7 bases match TRBD2. V lost 0 bases, J lost 4 bases, and 6 bases stayed unmatched. The CDR3 has 15 residues. In germline, CDR1 is WSHSY, CDR2 SAAADI. CDR3 loop: CASSESGGSRYEQYF. CDR3 nucleotide sequence: TGCGCCAGCAGTGAGTCGGGGGGGAGTAGGTACGAGCAGTACTTC.

This chain links TRBV2 with TRBJ1-1; D not resolved. V was trimmed by 0 bases and J by 0 bases, leaving 5 bases between them. CDR1 is SNHLY, CDR2 FYNNEI, per germline. The CDR3 has 14 amino acids. CDR3 sequence: CASSEASVNTEAFF. CDR3 nucleotides: TGTGCCAGCAGTGAAGCGAGCGTGAACACTGAAGCTTTCTTT.

The chain recombines TRBV9 with TRBJ1-1, with TRBD1 identical over 7 bases. V lost 5 bases to trimming and J lost 4 bases; unmatched junction nucleotides: 5. Germline-derived CDR1 and CDR2 are SGDLS and YYNGEE. The CDR3 runs 13 residues. CDR3 in DNA: TGTGCCAGCAGTTTAGGGACAGCCACTGAAGCTTTCTTT. Its protein is CASSLGTATEAFF.

This clone was counted between two and nine times. V is TRBV2 and J is TRBJ1-5; TRBD1 aligns across 11 bases. This CDR3 has 16 residues. Germline CDR1 is SNHLY and CDR2 is FYNNEI. V lost 2 bases to trimming and J lost 6 bases; unmatched junction nucleotides: 6. CDR3 in DNA: TGTGCCAGCAGTGAATATCGGACAGGGGGCGGTCAGCCCCAGCATTTT. Residues: CASSEYRTGGGQPQHF. Supplemented by reference TRBV2 and TRBJ1-5, the full variable domain reads EPEVTQTPSHQVTQMGQEVILRCVPISNHLYFYWYRQILGQKVEFLVSFYNNEISEKSEIFDDQFSVERPDGSNFTLKIRSTKLEDSAMYFCASSEYRTGGGQPQHFGDGTRLSIL.

The V call is TRBV27, the J call TRBJ1-6, with D perhaps matching TRBD1 (6 bases). The CDR3 spans 12 residues. CDR1 MNHEY and CDR2 SMNVEV come from the germline V gene (reference sequence). V dropped 6 bases and J dropped 7 bases, with 7 bases sitting between them. CDR3 residues: CASRTGNSPLHF. DNA for the CDR3: TGTGCCAGCAGGACAGGAAATTCACCCCTCCACTTT.

This clone counts as medium-sized. V is TRBV7-9 and J is TRBJ2-1; D may be TRBD1 (5 bases). Germline-derived CDR1 and CDR2 are SEHNR and FQNEAQ (reference sequence). The CDR3 is made up of 15 amino acids. Trimming stripped 5 bases from V and 0 bases from J, with 11 bases between. CDR3 sequence reads: CASSDSLSSYNEQFF. As DNA, the CDR3 is TGTGCCAGCAGCGACAGTCTTAGCTCCTACAATGAGCAGTTCTTC.

CDR3 coding DNA: TGTGCCAGCAGCCAAGCGAGACAGGGAAGTAAGGATAGCGGGGGGGTCTCCTACGAGCAGTACTTC. This codes for CASSQARQGSKDSGGVSYEQYF. The rearrangement links TRBV4-2 to TRBJ2-7; 11 positions match TRBD2. This CDR3 has 22 amino acids. V shed 1 base, J shed 0 bases, and the junction held 20 bases outside the gene matches. The germline gives CDR1 LGHNA, CDR2 YNFKEQ.

This clone was counted between two and nine times. The chain links TRBV19 to TRBJ2-7; no definite D call. Germline CDR1 is LNHDA and CDR2 is SQIVND (reference sequence). V gave up 7 bases and J gave up 3 bases, with 16 bases separating them. The CDR3 totals 14 residues. In DNA form, the CDR3 reads TGTGCCAGTATTACTGTGGTCAACTACTACGAGCAGTACGTC. Amino acids: CASITVVNYYEQYV.

The rearrangement links TRBV6-1 to TRBJ1-2; 8 bases map to TRBD1. The CDR3 loop spans 14 amino acids. From germline, CDR1 is MNHNS and CDR2 SASEGT. The V and J ends lost 8 bases and 4 bases, in that order; junction bases with no gene match: 9. The CDR3 DNA is TGTGCCAGCTGTCAGGACAGGGCCTTCTATGGCTACACCTTC. Protein: CASCQDRAFYGYTF.

This rearrangement joins TRBV30 to TRBJ2-1; D call uncertain. V was shortened by 3 bases and J by 1 base, with 10 bases between the two germline ends. The CDR3 length is 14 residues. The germline V gene has CDR1 GTSNPN and CDR2 SVGIG (reference sequence). CDR3 sequence: CAWSPLVSYNEQFF. The CDR3 region has the DNA TGTGCCTGGAGCCCCCTTGTTTCCTACAATGAGCAGTTCTTC.

The genes are TRBV5-1 and TRBJ1-2; 8 nucleotides match TRBD1. The CDR3 runs 13 residues. V trimming: 6 bases; J trimming: 8 bases; junction bases outside the gene matches: 9. CDR1 is SGHRS, CDR2 YFSETQ, per germline. The CDR3 DNA reads as TGCGCCAGCAATATTCGACAGGGGCAAGGCTACACCTTC. Translated: CASNIRQGQGYTF.

The chain recombines TRBV7-6 with TRBJ2-3, with 10 bases identical to TRBD1. This CDR3 has 15 residues. Germline CDR1 and CDR2: SGHVS and FNYEAQ. The V and J ends lost 6 bases and 5 bases, in that order; junction bases with no gene match: 8. Here the CDR3 DNA reads TGTGCCAGCAGGTCCGGGACAGGGGACGGAGATACGCAGTATTTT. Translated, it gives CASRSGTGDGDTQYF.

This clone appeared a few times. Here the CDR3 DNA reads TGTGCCAGCAGCAGAGGCGGGGAGCTGTTTTTT. Translated: CASSRGGELFF. The rearrangement links TRBV6-4 to TRBJ2-2; D uncertain. Trimming stripped 6 bases from V and 7 bases from J, with 6 bases between. CDR1 MRHNA and CDR2 SNTAGT come from the germline V gene. The CDR3 is made up of 11 amino acids.

This clone was seen a handful of times. V is TRBV28 and J is TRBJ1-1; D call uncertain. Trimming pared 5 bases from V and 1 base from J, leaving 11 bases between. The CDR3 totals 14 residues. Germline CDR1 reads MDHEN; CDR2 reads SYDVKM. As DNA, the CDR3 is TGTGCCAGCAGTAATAGCGGGTCGAACACTGAAGCTTTCTTT. Its translation: CASSNSGSNTEAFF.

This clone was observed a handful of times. J is TRBJ2-2 and V is TRBV15, with a tentative D call TRBD2 (6 bases). The CDR3 sequence is 14 residues long. Germline V gene sequence: CDR1 LNHNV, CDR2 YYDKDF (reference sequence). The V gene lost 3 bases and the J gene lost 13 bases, with 18 bases spanning the gap. The CDR3 DNA is TGTGCCACCAGCAGCCCCGCGGGACTCGGACGGCTGTTTTTT. Translating gives CATSSPAGLGRLFF.

The chain combines TRBV27 with TRBJ1-5; TRBD1 aligns across 10 bases. V lost 5 bases, J lost 7 bases, and 8 bases stayed unmatched. This CDR3 comprises 15 residues. Germline V CDR1 and CDR2: MNHEY, SMNVEV (reference sequence). Here the CDR3 DNA reads TGTGCCAGCAGTGGGGGGACAGGGGAATACCAGCCCCAGCATTTT. It specifies CASSGGTGEYQPQHF.

The chain recombines TRBV7-6 with TRBJ2-1; TRBD2 is a possible D gene (7 bases). The V gene lost 1 base and the J gene lost 5 bases, with 12 bases spanning the gap. This CDR3 spans 15 amino acids. Germline CDR1 and CDR2: SGHVS and FNYEAQ. The CDR3 reads CASSLVAGANNEQFF. CDR3 DNA sequence: TGTGCCAGCAGCTTAGTGGCGGGGGCAAACAATGAGCAGTTCTTC.

The chain couples TRBV14 to TRBJ2-4, with a weak D call TRBD1 (5 bases). This CDR3 is built from 13 residues. From germline, CDR1 is SGHDN and CDR2 FVKESK. V was cut by 3 bases and J by 6 bases, with 9 bases left in between. CDR3 loop: CASSHPDRNIQYF. The CDR3 DNA is TGTGCCAGCAGCCACCCCGACAGAAACATTCAGTACTTC.

The chain recombines TRBV6-1 with TRBJ2-3; 9 bases map to TRBD2. CDR1 and CDR2 (germline): MNHNS, SASEGT. Losses at the gene ends were 3 bases for V and 6 bases for J; bases not matched to a gene: 4. The CDR3 length is 14 residues. CDR3 in amino acids: CASSERGGPDTQYF. As DNA, the CDR3 is TGTGCCAGCAGTGAGCGGGGGGGCCCCGATACGCAGTATTTT.

The chain employs TRBV7-9 and TRBJ2-2, with TRBD1 matching over 8 bases. This CDR3 has 17 residues. The V segment lost 2 bases and the J segment 7 bases; nucleotides outside the gene matches: 12. The germline CDR1 and CDR2 sequences are SEHNR and FQNEAQ (reference sequence). The CDR3 coding sequence is TGTGCCAGCAGCTTATCTGGGACAGGAGGGGGCAGCGGGGAGCTGTTTTTT. Protein: CASSLSGTGGGSGELFF.